This TCR beta chain was obtained from a study of cytomegalovirus exposure and HLA in healthy donors. Looking at the study overall: As an earlier analysis found, around 190 million T cells yielded approximately 100 million unique TCR beta sequences.

It was with 60 Vbeta and 13 Jbeta primers that the PCR ran. Measured with immunoSEQ multiplex PCR; TCRdb has only the in-frame clones, and not every one. This sample's clone table lists approximately 190,000 clones. General observations from the study: In a later analysis, most CMV-associated TCR beta chains appeared HLA-restricted. The sole available immune exposure information was CMV serostatus.

There were likely unrecorded immune exposures, though donors were nominally healthy when sampled. Note on this clone: What it recognizes is unknown.

CDR1 and CDR2 (germline): WNHNN, SYGVQD (reference sequence). The CDR3 extends over 13 amino acids. Trimming pared 10 bases from V and 0 bases from J, leaving 13 bases between. The sequenced sample consisted of PBMCs. This TCR was recovered from a man aged 25 to 45 in good health and CMV-seronegative. The rearrangement links TRBV10-1 to TRBJ2-7; D is perhaps TRBD1 (6 bases). For the CDR3, the DNA is TGCGCCAACTCGACAGGACACTCCTACGAGCAGTACTTC. This sequence encodes CANSTGHSYEQYF.